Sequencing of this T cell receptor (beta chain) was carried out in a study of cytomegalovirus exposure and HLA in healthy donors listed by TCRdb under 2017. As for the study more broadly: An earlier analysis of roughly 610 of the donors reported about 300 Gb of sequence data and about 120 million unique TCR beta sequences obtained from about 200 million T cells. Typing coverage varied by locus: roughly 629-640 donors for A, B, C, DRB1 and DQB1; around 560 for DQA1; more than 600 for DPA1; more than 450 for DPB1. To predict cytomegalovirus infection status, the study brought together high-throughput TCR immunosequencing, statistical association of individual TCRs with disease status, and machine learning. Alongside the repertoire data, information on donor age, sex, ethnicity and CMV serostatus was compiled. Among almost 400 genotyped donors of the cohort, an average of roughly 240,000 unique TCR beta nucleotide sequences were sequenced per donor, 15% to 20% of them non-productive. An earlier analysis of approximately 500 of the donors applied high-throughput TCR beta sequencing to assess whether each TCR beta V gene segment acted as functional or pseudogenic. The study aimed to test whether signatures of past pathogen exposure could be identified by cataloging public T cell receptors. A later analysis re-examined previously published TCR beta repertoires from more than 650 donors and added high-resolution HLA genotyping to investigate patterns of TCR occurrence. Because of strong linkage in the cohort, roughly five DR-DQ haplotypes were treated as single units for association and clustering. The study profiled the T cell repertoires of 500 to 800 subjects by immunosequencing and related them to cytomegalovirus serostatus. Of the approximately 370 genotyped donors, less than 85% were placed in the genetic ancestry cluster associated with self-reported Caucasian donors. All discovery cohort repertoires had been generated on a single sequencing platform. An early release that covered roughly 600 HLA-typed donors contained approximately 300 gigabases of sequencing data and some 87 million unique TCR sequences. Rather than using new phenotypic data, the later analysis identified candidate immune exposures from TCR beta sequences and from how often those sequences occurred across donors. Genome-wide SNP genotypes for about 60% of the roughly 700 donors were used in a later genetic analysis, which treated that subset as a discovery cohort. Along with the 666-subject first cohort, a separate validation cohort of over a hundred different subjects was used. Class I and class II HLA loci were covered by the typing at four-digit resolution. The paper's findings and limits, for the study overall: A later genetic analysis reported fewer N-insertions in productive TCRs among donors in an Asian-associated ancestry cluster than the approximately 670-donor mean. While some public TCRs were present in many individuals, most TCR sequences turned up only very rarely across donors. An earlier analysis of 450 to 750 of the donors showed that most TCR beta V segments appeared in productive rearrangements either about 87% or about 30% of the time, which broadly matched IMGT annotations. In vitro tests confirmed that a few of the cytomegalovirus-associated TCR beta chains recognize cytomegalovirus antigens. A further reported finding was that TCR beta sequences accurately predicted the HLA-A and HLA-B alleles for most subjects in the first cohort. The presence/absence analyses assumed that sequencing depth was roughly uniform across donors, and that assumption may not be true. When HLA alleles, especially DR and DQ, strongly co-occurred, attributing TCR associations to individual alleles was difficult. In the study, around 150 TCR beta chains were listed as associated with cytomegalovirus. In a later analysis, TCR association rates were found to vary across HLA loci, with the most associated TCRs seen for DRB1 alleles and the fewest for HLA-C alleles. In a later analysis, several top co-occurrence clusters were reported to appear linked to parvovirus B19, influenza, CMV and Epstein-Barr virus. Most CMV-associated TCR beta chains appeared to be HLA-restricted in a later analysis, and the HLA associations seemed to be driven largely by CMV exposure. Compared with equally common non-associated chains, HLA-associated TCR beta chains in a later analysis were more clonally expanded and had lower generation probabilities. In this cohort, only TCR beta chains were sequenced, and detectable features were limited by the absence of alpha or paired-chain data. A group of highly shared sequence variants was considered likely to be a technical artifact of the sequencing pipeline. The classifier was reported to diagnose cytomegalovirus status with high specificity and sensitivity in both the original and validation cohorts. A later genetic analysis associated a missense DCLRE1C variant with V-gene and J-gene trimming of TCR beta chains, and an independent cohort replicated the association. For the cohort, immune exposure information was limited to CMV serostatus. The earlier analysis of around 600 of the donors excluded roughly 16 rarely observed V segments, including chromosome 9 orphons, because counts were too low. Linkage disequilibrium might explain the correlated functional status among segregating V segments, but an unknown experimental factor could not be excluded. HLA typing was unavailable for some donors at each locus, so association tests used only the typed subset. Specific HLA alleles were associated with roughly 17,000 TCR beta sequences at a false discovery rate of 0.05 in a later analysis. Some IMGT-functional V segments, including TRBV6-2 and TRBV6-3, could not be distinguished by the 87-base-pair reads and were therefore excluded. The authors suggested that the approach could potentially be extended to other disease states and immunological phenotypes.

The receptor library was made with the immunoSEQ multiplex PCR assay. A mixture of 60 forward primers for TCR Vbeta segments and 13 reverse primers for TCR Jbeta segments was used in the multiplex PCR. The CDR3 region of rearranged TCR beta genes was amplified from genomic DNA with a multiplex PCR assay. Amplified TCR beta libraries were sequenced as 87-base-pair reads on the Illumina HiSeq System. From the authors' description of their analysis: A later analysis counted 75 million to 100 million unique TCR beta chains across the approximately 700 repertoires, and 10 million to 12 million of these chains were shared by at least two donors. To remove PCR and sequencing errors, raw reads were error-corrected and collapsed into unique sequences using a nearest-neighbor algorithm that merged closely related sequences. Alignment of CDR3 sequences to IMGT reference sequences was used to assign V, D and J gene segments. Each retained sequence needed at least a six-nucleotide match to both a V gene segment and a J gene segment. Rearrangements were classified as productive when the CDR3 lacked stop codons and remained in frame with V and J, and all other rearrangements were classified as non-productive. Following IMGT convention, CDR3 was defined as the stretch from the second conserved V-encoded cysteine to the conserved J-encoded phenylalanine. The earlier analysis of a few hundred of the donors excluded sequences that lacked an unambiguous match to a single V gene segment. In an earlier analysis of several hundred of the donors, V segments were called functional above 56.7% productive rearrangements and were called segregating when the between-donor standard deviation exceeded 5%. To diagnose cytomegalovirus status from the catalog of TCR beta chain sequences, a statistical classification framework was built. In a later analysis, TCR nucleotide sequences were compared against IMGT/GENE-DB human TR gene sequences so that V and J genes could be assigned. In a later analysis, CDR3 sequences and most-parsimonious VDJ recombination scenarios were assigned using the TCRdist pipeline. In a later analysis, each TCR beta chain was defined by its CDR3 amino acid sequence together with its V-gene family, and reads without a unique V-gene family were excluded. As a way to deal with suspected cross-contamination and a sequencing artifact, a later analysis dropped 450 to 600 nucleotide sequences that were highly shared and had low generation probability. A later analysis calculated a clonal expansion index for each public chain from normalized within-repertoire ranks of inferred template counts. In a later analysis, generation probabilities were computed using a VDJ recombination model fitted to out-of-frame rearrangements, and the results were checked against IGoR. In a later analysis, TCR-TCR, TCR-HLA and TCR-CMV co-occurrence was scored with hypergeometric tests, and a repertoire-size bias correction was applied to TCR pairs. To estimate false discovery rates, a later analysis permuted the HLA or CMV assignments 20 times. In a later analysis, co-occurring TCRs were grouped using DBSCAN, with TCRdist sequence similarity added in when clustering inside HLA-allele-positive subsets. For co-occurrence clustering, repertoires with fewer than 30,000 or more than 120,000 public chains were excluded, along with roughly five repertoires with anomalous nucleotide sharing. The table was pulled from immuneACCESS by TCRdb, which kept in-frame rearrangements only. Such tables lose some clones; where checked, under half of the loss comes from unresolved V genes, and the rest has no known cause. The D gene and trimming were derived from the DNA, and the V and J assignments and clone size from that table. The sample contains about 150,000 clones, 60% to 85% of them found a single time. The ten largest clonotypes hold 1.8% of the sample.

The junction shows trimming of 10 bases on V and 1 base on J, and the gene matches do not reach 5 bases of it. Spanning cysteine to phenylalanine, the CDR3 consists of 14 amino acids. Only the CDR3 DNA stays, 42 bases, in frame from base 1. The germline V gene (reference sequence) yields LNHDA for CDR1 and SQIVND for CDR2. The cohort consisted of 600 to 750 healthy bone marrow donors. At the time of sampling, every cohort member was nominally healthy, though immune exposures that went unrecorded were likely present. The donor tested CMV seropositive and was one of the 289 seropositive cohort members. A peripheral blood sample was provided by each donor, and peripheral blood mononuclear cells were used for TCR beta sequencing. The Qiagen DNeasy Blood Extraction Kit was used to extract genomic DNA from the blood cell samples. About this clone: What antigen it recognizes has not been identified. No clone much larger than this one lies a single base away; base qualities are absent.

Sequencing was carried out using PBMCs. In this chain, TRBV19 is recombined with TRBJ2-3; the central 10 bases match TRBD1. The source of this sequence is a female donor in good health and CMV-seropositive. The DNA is TGTGCCACAACCGGGACAGGGGGCACAGATACGCAGTATTTT. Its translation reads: CATTGTGGTDTQYF.